The clone carrying this T cell receptor (beta chain) was seen a handful of times. Its antigen is still unknown. The data belong to a study of cytomegalovirus exposure and HLA in healthy donors. Study conclusions and caveats: There were reportedly fewer N-insertions in an Asian-associated ancestry cluster than the roughly 610-donor mean, in a later analysis. An assumption of roughly uniform sequencing depth across donors underlay the presence/absence analyses.

The ends lost 6 bases at V and 3 bases at J; junction bases unmatched: 2. The germline gives CDR1 MNHNY, CDR2 SVGAGI (reference sequence). This CDR3 comprises 14 residues. PCR was performed using 60 Vbeta and 13 Jbeta primers. Produced via immunoSEQ multiplex PCR; TCRdb's table is partial and in-frame only. The sample consists of roughly 150,000 clones, roughly 70% of them appearing once. This chain uses TRBV6-6 with TRBJ2-1; 10 bases match TRBD1. The source of this sequence is a human donor in good health. The material sequenced was PBMCs. CDR3 in amino acids: CASRTGGVYNEQFF. CDR3 DNA: TGTGCCAGCAGGACAGGGGGCGTCTACAATGAGCAGTTCTTC.